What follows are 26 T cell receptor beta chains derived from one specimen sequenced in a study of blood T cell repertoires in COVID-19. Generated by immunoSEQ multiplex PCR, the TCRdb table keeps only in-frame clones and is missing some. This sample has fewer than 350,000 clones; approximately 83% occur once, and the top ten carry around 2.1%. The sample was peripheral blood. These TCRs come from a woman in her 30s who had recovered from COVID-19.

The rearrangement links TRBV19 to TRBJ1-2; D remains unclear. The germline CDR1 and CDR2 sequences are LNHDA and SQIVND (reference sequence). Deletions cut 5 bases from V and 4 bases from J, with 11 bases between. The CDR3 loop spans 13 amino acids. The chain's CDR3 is CASSQDGSYGYTF. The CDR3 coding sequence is TGTGCCAGTAGTCAGGACGGGAGCTATGGCTACACCTTC.

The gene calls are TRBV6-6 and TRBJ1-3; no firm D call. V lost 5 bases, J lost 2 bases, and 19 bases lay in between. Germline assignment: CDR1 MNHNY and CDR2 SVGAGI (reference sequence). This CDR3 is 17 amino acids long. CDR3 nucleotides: TGTGCCAGCAGTCTCGGTTTTCGGGGAAGAACTGGAAACACCATATATTTT. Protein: CASSLGFRGRTGNTIYF.

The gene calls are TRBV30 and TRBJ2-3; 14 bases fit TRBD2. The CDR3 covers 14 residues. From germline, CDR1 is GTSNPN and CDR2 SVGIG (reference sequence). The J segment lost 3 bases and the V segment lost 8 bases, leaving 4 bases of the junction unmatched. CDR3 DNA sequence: TGTGCCGGAAGGACTAGCGGGGGGACAGATACGCAGTATTTT. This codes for CAGRTSGGTDTQYF. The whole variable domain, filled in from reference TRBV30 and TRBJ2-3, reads SQTIHQWPATLVQPVGSPLSLECTVEGTSNPNLYWYRQAAGRGLQLLFYSVGIGQISSEVPQNLSASRPQDRQFILSSKKLLLSDSGFYLCAGRTSGGTDTQYFGPGTRLTVL.

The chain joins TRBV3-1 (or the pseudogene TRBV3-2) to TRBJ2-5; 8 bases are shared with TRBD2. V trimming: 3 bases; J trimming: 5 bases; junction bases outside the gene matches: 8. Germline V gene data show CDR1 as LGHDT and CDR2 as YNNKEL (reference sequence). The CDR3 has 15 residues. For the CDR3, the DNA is TGTGCCAGCAGCCAGATTCGGGAGGGGGGTGAGACCCAGTACTTC. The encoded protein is CASSQIREGGETQYF.

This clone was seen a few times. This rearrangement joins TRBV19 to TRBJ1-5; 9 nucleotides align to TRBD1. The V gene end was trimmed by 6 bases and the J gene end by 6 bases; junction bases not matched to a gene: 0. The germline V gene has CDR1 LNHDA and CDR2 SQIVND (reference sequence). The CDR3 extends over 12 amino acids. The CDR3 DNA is TGTGCCAGTAGGGACAGGGGTCAGCCCCAGCATTTT. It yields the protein CASRDRGQPQHF. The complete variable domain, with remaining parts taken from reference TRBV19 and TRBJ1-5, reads DGGITQSPKYLFRKEGQNVTLSCEQNLNHDAMYWYRQDPGQGLRLIYYSQIVNDFQKGDIAEGYSVSREKKESFPLTVTSAQKNPTAFYLCASRDRGQPQHFGDGTRLSIL.

CDR3 DNA sequence: TGTGCCAGCAGCTTTGACGGGAATCAGCCCCAGCATTTT. Amino acids: CASSFDGNQPQHF. The J gene is TRBJ1-5, the V gene TRBV7-9; D not resolved. V lost 3 bases and J lost 4, with 7 bases in between. In germline, CDR1 is SEHNR, CDR2 FQNEAQ (reference sequence). The CDR3 spans 13 residues.

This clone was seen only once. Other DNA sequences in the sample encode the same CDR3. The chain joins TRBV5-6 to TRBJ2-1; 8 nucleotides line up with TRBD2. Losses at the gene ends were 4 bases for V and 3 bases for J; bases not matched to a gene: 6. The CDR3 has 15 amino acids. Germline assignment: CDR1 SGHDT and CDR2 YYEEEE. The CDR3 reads CASSPLAGSYNEQFF. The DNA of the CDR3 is TGTGCCAGCAGCCCCTTAGCGGGGAGCTACAATGAGCAGTTCTTC. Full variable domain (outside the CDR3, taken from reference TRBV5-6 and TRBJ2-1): DAGVTQSPTHLIKTRGQQVTLRCSPKSGHDTVSWYQQALGQGPQFIFQYYEEEERQRGNFPDRFSGHQFPNYSSELNVNALLLGDSALYLCASSPLAGSYNEQFFGPGTRLTVL.

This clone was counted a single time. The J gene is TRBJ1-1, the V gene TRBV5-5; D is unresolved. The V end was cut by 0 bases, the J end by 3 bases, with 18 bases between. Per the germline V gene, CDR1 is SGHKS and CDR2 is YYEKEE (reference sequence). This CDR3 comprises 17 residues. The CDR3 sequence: CASSLVRLEVFHTEAFF. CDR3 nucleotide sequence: TGTGCCAGCAGCTTGGTTCGACTCGAGGTTTTTCACACTGAAGCTTTCTTT.

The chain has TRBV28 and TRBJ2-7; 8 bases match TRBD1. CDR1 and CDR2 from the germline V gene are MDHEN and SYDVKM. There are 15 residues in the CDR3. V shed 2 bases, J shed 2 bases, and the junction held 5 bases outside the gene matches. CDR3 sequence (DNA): TGTGCCAGCAGTTTAGCCCCGGGACAGGCCTACGAGCAGTACTTC. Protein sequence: CASSLAPGQAYEQYF.

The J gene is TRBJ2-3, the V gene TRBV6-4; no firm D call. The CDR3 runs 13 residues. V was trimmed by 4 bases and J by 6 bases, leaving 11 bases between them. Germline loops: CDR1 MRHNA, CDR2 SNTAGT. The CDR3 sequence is CASSVAPEDTQYF. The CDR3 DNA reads TGTGCCAGCAGTGTTGCGCCGGAGGATACGCAGTATTTT.

DNA for the CDR3: TGTGCCAGCAGCCCGACAGGGGGCAGTGAAAAACTGTTTTTT. Translating gives CASSPTGGSEKLFF. The gene calls are TRBV2 and TRBJ1-4; 10 positions agree with TRBD1. Trimming at V came to 6 bases and at J to 7 bases, leaving 5 bases not matched to a gene. The germline gives CDR1 SNHLY, CDR2 FYNNEI. This CDR3 region has 14 residues.

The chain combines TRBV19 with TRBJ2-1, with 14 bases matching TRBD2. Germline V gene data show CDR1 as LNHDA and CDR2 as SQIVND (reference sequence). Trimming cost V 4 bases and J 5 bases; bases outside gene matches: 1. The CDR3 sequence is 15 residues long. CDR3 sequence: CASSRGLAGDNEQFF. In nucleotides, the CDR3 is TGTGCCAGTAGTAGGGGACTAGCGGGAGACAATGAGCAGTTCTTC.

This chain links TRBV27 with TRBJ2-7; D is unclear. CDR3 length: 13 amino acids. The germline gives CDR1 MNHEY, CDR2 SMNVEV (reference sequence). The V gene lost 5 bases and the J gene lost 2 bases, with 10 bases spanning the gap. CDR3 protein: CASSMLSAYEQYF. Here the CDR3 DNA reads TGTGCCAGCAGTATGCTATCGGCCTACGAGCAGTACTTC.

CDR3 DNA: TGTGCCAGCAGTGCTGGAGGTACCTACAATGAGCAGTTCTTC. Translation: CASSAGGTYNEQFF. The V gene is TRBV28, the J gene TRBJ2-1, with D possibly being TRBD2 (5 bases). This CDR3 contains 14 residues. V was clipped by 5 bases and J by 2 bases, with 10 bases between them. Germline-derived CDR1 and CDR2 are MDHEN and SYDVKM.

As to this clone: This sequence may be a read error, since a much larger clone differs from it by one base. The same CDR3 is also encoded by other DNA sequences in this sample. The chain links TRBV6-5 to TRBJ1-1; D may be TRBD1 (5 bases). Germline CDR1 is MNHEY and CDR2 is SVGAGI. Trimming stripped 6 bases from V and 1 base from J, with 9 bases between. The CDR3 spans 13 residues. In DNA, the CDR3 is TGTGCCAGCAGATGGGGCAGGAACACTGAAGCTTTCTTT. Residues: CASRWGRNTEAFF.

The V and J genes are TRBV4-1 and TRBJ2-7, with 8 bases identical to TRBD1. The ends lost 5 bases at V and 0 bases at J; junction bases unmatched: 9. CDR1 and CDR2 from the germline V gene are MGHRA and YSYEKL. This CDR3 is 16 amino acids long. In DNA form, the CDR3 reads TGCGCCAGCAGCTTTTGGCCGGGACAGGTCTCCTACGAGCAGTACTTC. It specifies CASSFWPGQVSYEQYF.

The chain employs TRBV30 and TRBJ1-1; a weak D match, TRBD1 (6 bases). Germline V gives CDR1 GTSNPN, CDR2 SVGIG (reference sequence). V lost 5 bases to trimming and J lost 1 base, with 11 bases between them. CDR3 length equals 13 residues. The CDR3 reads CAWAQGQNTEAFF. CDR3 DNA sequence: TGTGCCTGGGCACAGGGCCAGAACACTGAAGCTTTCTTT.

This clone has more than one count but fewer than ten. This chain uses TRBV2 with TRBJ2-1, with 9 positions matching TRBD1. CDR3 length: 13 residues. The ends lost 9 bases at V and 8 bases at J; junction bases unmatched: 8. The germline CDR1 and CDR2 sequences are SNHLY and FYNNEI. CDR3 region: CARGQGWSHEQFF. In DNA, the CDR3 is TGTGCCAGGGGACAGGGATGGTCGCATGAGCAGTTCTTC.

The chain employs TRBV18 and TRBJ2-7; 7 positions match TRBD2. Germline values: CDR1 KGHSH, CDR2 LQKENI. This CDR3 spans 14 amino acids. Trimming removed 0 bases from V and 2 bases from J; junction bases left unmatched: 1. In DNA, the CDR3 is TGTGCCAGCTCACCACCGGGGACTACCTACGAGCAGTACTTC. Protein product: CASSPPGTTYEQYF.

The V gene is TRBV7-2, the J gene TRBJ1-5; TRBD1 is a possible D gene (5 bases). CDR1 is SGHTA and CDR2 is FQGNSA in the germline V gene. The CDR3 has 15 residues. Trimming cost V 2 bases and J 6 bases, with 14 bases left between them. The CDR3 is CASSLSWRGGQPQHF. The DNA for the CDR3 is TGTGCCAGCAGCTTATCATGGCGGGGGGGTCAGCCCCAGCATTTT.

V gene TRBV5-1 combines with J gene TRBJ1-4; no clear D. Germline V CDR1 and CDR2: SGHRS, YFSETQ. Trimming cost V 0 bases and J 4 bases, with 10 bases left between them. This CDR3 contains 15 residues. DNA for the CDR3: TGCGCCAGCAGCTTGGCCGGGAAGAATAATGAAAAACTGTTTTTT. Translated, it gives CASSLAGKNNEKLFF. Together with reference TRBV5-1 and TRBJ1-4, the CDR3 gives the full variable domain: KAGVTQTPRYLIKTRGQQVTLSCSPISGHRSVSWYQQTPGQGLQFLFEYFSETQRNKGNFPGRFSGRQFSNSRSEMNVSTLELGDSALYLCASSLAGKNNEKLFFGSGTQLSVL.

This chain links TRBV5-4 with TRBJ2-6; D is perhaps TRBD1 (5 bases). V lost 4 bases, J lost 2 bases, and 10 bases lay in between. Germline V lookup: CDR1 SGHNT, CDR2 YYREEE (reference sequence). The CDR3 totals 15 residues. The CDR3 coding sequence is TGTGCCAGCAGCCGAGACAGTCCTGGGGCCAACGTCCTGACTTTC. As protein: CASSRDSPGANVLTF. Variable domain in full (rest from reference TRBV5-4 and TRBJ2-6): ETGVTQSPTHLIKTRGQQVTLRCSSQSGHNTVSWYQQALGQGPQFIFQYYREEENGRGNFPPRFSGLQFPNYSSELNVNALELDDSALYLCASSRDSPGANVLTFGAGSRLTVL.

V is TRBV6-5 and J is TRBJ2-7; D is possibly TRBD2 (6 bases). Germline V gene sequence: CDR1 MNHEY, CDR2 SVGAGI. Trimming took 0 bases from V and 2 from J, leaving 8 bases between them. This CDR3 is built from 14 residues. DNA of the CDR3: TGTGCCAGCAGTTACTCGCCGGGAGCCTACGAGCAGTACTTC. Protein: CASSYSPGAYEQYF.

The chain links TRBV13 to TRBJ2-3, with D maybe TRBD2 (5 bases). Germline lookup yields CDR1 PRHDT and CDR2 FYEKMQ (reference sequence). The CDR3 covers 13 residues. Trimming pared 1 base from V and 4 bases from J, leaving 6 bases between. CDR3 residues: CASSLVAPDTQYF. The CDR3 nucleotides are TGTGCCAGCAGCTTAGTAGCGCCAGATACGCAGTATTTT.

The CDR3 spells CASSLGDRLNQPQHF. In nucleotides, the CDR3 is TGTGCCAGCAGCCTCGGGGACAGGCTTAATCAGCCCCAGCATTTT. The chain uses TRBV7-2 and TRBJ1-5, with 8 bases aligning to TRBD1. The germline V gene encodes CDR1 SGHTA and CDR2 FQGNSA. Germline trimming cut 5 bases from V and 4 bases from J; bases unmatched to any gene: 7. The CDR3 is made up of 15 amino acids.

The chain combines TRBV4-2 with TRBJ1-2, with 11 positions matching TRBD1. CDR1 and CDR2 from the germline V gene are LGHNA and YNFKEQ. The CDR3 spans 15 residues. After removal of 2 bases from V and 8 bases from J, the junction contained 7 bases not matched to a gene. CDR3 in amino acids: CASSQSGQGAGGYTF. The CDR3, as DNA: TGTGCCAGCAGCCAATCCGGACAGGGGGCAGGGGGCTACACCTTC.